Listed below are T cell receptor beta chains from one sample, sequenced in a study of cytotoxic CD8 clonotypes in ibrutinib-treated CLL. TCRdb's table, derived via immunoSEQ multiplex PCR, lists solely in-frame clones and lacks some. The sample consists of about 92,000 clones, approximately 77% of them appearing once. The input for sequencing was PBMCs, taken after 24 months of ibrutinib treatment. These receptors all stem from a human donor with chronic lymphocytic leukemia. The conserved cysteine and the conserved F or W are not part of the CDR3 here. Each record gives: clone size, V gene, CDR3 protein. Some rows mark clone size as missing; the rest say once, few, many or name a class of expanded clone.

abundance: .; v_gene: TRBV6-1; CDR3aa: ASSDDRGHYNSPLH
abundance: few; v_gene: TRBV7-2; CDR3aa: ASSLARGRGTEAF
abundance: .; v_gene: TRBV7-9; CDR3aa: ASSPQETQY
abundance: .; v_gene: TRBV4-3; CDR3aa: ASSQDGTGEKLF
abundance: .; v_gene: TRBV30; CDR3aa: AWRVSGELF
abundance: .; v_gene: TRBV25-1; CDR3aa: ASSIGTGPYEQY
abundance: .; v_gene: TRBV19; CDR3aa: ASNNREIPNYGYT
abundance: once; v_gene: TRBV7-2; CDR3aa: ASSRGGGDGYT
abundance: .; v_gene: TRBV4-2; CDR3aa: ASSQEWGTLNSGNTIY
abundance: .; v_gene: TRBV29-1; CDR3aa: SVEIPGHQPQH
abundance: .; v_gene: TRBV18; CDR3aa: ASSQGRGMNTEAF
abundance: .; v_gene: TRBV6-6; CDR3aa: ASSSGQGQGQPQH
abundance: .; v_gene: TRBV5-6; CDR3aa: ASSLVGGRYQETQY
abundance: .; v_gene: TRBV7-7; CDR3aa: ASSRGLAGGFDEQF
abundance: .; v_gene: TRBV5-1; CDR3aa: ASSLGGRAPSYNEQF
abundance: .; v_gene: TRBV6-1; CDR3aa: ASSVEGEAGELF
abundance: .; v_gene: TRBV2; CDR3aa: ASSVGAGMGDTQY
abundance: .; v_gene: TRBV27; CDR3aa: ASSPRTGKNEQY
abundance: .; v_gene: TRBV5-1; CDR3aa: ASTLGGANTGELF
abundance: .; v_gene: TRBV5-5; CDR3aa: ASSLLLGNQPQH
abundance: .; v_gene: TRBV6-1; CDR3aa: ASNLDGNTGELF
abundance: .; v_gene: TRBV11-3; CDR3aa: ASSLRGDQASPLH
abundance: .; v_gene: TRBV6-5; CDR3aa: ASSYSGVSFHEQY
abundance: .; v_gene: TRBV11-3; CDR3aa: ASSARRGDTEAF
abundance: few; v_gene: TRBV11-3; CDR3aa: ASSPARRSDTQY
abundance: .; v_gene: TRBV18; CDR3aa: ASSPAGRGRRETQY
abundance: .; v_gene: TRBV7-9; CDR3aa: ASSFPPGYEQY
abundance: .; v_gene: TRBV21-1; CDR3aa: ASTRYGYT
abundance: .; v_gene: TRBV28; CDR3aa: ASSFGVFTEAF
abundance: once; v_gene: TRBV2; CDR3aa: ASSDRIVYGYT
abundance: .; v_gene: TRBV27; CDR3aa: ASSLYQGQQKF
abundance: .; v_gene: TRBV6-6; CDR3aa: ASSYGQGASQPQH
abundance: .; v_gene: TRBV7-2; CDR3aa: ASSLVAGNTDTQY
abundance: .; v_gene: TRBV7-9; CDR3aa: ASSSGQDYYGYT
abundance: .; v_gene: TRBV4-1; CDR3aa: ASSPGGTVQTGELF
abundance: .; v_gene: TRBV7-2; CDR3aa: ASSPSDVFYEQY
abundance: few; v_gene: TRBV27; CDR3aa: ASSSGGANTEAF
abundance: few; v_gene: TRBV27; CDR3aa: ASSSLWEFSTGELF
abundance: .; v_gene: TRBV11-3; CDR3aa: ASSLESLATQY
abundance: once; v_gene: TRBV19; CDR3aa: ASSQGSRSYEQY
abundance: once; v_gene: TRBV9; CDR3aa: ASSYWGQGNADTQY
abundance: .; v_gene: TRBV10-3; CDR3aa: AISDPDSRDQPQH
abundance: .; v_gene: TRBV18; CDR3aa: ASSPGDGGNTIY
abundance: .; v_gene: TRBV27; CDR3aa: ASSLREAPDTQY
abundance: few; v_gene: TRBV28; CDR3aa: ASSRQGWGNEQF
abundance: .; v_gene: TRBV6-1; CDR3aa: ASSERTEAF
abundance: once; v_gene: TRBV6-5; CDR3aa: ASSPDRGLYEQY
abundance: few; v_gene: TRBV27; CDR3aa: ASSTPGAAHYGYT
abundance: .; v_gene: TRBV27; CDR3aa: ASSYYSGYEQY
abundance: once; v_gene: TRBV11-2; CDR3aa: ASSPQSFSATNEKLF
abundance: .; v_gene: TRBV27; CDR3aa: ASSSTGGSYEQY
abundance: .; v_gene: TRBV7-3; CDR3aa: ASSPLAGGSLEQY
abundance: few; v_gene: TRBV6-4; CDR3aa: ASRILAGLPYEQY
abundance: .; v_gene: TRBV6-6; CDR3aa: ASSSMGGYEQY
abundance: .; v_gene: TRBV19; CDR3aa: ASSPDRSTYEQY
abundance: once; v_gene: TRBV28; CDR3aa: AVGGRAGNRNIQY
abundance: .; v_gene: TRBV7-2; CDR3aa: ASNPGLAGTNSAYEQY
abundance: .; v_gene: TRBV18; CDR3aa: ASSPTGEVYGYT